This T cell receptor beta chain was sequenced during a study of cytomegalovirus exposure and HLA in healthy donors. In the PCR, 60 Vbeta and 13 Jbeta primers were used. Generated by immunoSEQ multiplex PCR, the TCRdb table keeps only in-frame clones and is missing some. In the table there are about 80,000 clones, approximately 79% of which are singletons. This CDR3 comprises 16 residues. Germline CDR1 reads MNHEY; CDR2 reads SMNVEV (reference sequence). J gave up 2 bases and V 4 bases, and 8 bases lay outside the gene matches. The sequencing input was PBMCs. This chain connects TRBV27 to TRBJ2-5, with 9 bases aligning to TRBD2. The sequence was collected from a human donor in good health. CDR3: CASSSRPAGGQETQYF. As DNA, the CDR3 is TGTGCCAGCAGTTCCCGACCGGCGGGGGGGCAAGAGACCCAGTACTTC.